The clone carrying this T cell receptor beta chain turned up a few times. The V and J ends lost 3 bases and 2 bases respectively, with 10 bases between them. In germline, CDR1 is KGHSH, CDR2 LQKENI. CDR3 length: 14 residues. This sample was included in a study of T cell repertoires in ileal Crohn's disease. Produced via immunoSEQ multiplex PCR; TCRdb's table is partial and in-frame only. This sample has about 13,000 clones, with 70% to 80% found just once. The receptor was derived from an adult with Crohn's disease. The V and J genes are TRBV18 and TRBJ2-5; D gene ambiguous. The specimen was ileal tissue. CDR3 sequence reads: CASSPDSEQETQYF. Here the CDR3 DNA reads TGTGCCAGCTCACCCGACTCGGAACAAGAGACCCAGTACTTC.